A single sample gave rise to the 27 T cell receptor beta chains below, sequenced in a study of cytomegalovirus exposure and HLA in healthy donors. In the PCR, 60 Vbeta and 13 Jbeta primers were used. Using immunoSEQ multiplex PCR, the repertoire was profiled, and TCRdb retains in-frame clones only, with some absent. This sample carries about 200,000 clones, roughly 80% of them seen once, and the ten largest clones take less than 3%. Source material: PBMCs. These receptors all come from a woman between 35 and 50 years old in good health and CMV-seronegative.

This rearrangement joins TRBV4-1 to TRBJ1-5; 12 bases map to TRBD1. V trimming: 4 bases; J trimming: 1 base; junction bases outside the gene matches: 11. This CDR3 comprises 19 residues. Germline CDR1 and CDR2: MGHRA and YSYEKL. CDR3 sequence reads: CASSLSPGQGALSNQPQHF. CDR3 bases: TGCGCCAGCAGCCTTTCGCCGGGACAGGGGGCTCTAAGCAATCAGCCCCAGCATTTT.

The chain combines TRBV7-9 with TRBJ2-2; 11 bases map to TRBD1. After removal of 4 bases from V and 0 bases from J, the junction contained 10 bases not matched to a gene. The CDR3 contains 19 residues. The germline V gene has CDR1 SEHNR and CDR2 FQNEAQ (reference sequence). The CDR3 nucleotides read TGTGCCAGCAGCTCCGGACAGGGGGCGAAGTCGTCGAACACCGGGGAGCTGTTTTTT. Its translation: CASSSGQGAKSSNTGELFF.

This chain links TRBV11-2 with TRBJ2-7; TRBD1 agrees at 7 bases. Germline-derived CDR1 and CDR2 are SGHAT and FQNNGV. Trimming at V came to 4 bases and at J to 2 bases, leaving 2 bases not matched to a gene. The CDR3 has 13 residues. The DNA for the CDR3 is TGTGCCAGCAGCTCCGGGACAGCCTACGAGCAGTACTTC. It yields the protein CASSSGTAYEQYF.

This clone was recorded a few times. The chain couples TRBV5-1 to TRBJ1-4, with D perhaps matching TRBD1 (6 bases). Between the trimmed V and J ends, which lost 4 bases and 4 bases, there was a span of 11 bases. Germline CDR1 reads SGHRS; CDR2 reads YFSETQ. This CDR3 region has 14 residues. DNA for the CDR3: TGCGCCAGCAGCCGGACAGCGAATAATGAAAAACTGTTTTTT. Translation: CASSRTANNEKLFF.

CDR3 DNA sequence: TGTGCCAGCAGCCCGCTGCAGGGCACTGAAGCTTTCTTT. Encoded protein: CASSPLQGTEAFF. V usage is TRBV7-3 and J usage is TRBJ1-1; D might be TRBD1 (5 bases). Trimming removed 5 bases from V and 4 bases from J, with 11 bases in between. This CDR3 comprises 13 residues. From germline, CDR1 is SGHTA and CDR2 FQGTGA.

The chain employs TRBV6-6 and TRBJ2-7, with 10 bases matching TRBD2. The CDR3 extends over 15 amino acids. Germline CDR1 and CDR2: MNHNY and SVGAGI (reference sequence). V was pared by 4 bases and J by 7 bases, with 10 bases of the junction left unmatched. The CDR3: CASSSAGSGRMEQYF. In DNA form, the CDR3 reads TGTGCCAGCAGTTCCGCGGGTAGCGGGAGGATGGAGCAGTACTTC.

This chain links TRBV6-1 with TRBJ2-1; 10 bases agree with TRBD2. This CDR3 is built from 17 residues. CDR1 MNHNS and CDR2 SASEGT come from the germline V gene. Unmatched junction bases numbered 5, after V lost 3 bases and J lost 0 bases. CDR3 sequence (DNA): TGTGCCAGCAGTGATCTAGCGGGAGTCAGCTCCTACAATGAGCAGTTCTTC. This codes for CASSDLAGVSSYNEQFF.

This chain uses TRBV19 with TRBJ1-2, with D maybe TRBD1 (6 bases). V lost 1 base and J lost 4, with 7 bases in between. CDR3 length: 13 residues. Looked up from germline, CDR1 is LNHDA and CDR2 is SQIVND (reference sequence). In nucleotides, the CDR3 is TGTGCCAGTAGTATAGGGGACACCTATGGCTACACCTTC. It is translated as CASSIGDTYGYTF.

CDR3 sequence reads: CASSLAGGQAYEQYF. The CDR3 DNA sequence: TGTGCCAGCAGTTTAGCGGGAGGGCAAGCCTACGAGCAGTACTTC. J is TRBJ2-5 and V is TRBV27; TRBD2 matches at 9 bases. The J call is doubtful: the DNA matches TRBJ2-7 better. The CDR3 contains 15 residues. The germline V gene encodes CDR1 MNHEY and CDR2 SMNVEV (reference sequence).

The V gene is TRBV5-6, the J gene TRBJ2-3, with 7 bases identical to TRBD2. The CDR3 has 17 amino acids. With 3 bases clipped from V and 0 bases from J, the junction kept 10 bases outside the gene matches. Germline loops: CDR1 SGHDT, CDR2 YYEEEE. The CDR3 region is CASSYDILASSTDTQYF. The CDR3 DNA follows: TGTGCCAGCAGCTATGATATACTAGCGTCTAGCACAGATACGCAGTATTTT.

This rearrangement joins TRBV10-2 to TRBJ1-2; 7 bases line up with TRBD1. This CDR3 has 13 residues. J lost 3 bases, V lost 3 bases, and 1 base had no gene match. Germline values: CDR1 WSHSY, CDR2 SAAADI. CDR3 sequence reads: CASSDQGDYGYTF. CDR3 nucleotides: TGCGCCAGCAGTGACCAGGGGGACTATGGCTACACCTTC.

The chain is built from TRBV5-5 and TRBJ2-7; 7 bases are shared with TRBD2. With 2 bases clipped from V and 6 bases from J, the junction kept 14 bases outside the gene matches. The V gene's germline CDR1 is SGHKS and CDR2 YYEKEE (reference sequence). The CDR3 is 16 amino acids. The CDR3 DNA is TGTGCCAGCAGCTTTCCCTCAAGACGCGGGAGCCTCGAGCAGTACTTC. Amino acid sequence: CASSFPSRRGSLEQYF.

The chain uses TRBV6-1 and TRBJ1-4, with TRBD1 identical over 8 bases. CDR3 length equals 14 residues. The V segment lost 7 bases and the J segment 8 bases; nucleotides outside the gene matches: 9. Germline V gene data show CDR1 as MNHNS and CDR2 as SASEGT. In DNA form, the CDR3 reads TGTGCCAGCAACCAGGGACAGGCCCGCGAAAAACTGTTTTTT. This sequence encodes CASNQGQAREKLFF.

This clone was detected only a few times. V gene TRBV27 combines with J gene TRBJ2-3; 9 bases fit TRBD2. V lost 7 bases to trimming and J lost 5 bases; unmatched junction nucleotides: 10. The CDR3 covers 15 residues. CDR1 MNHEY and CDR2 SMNVEV come from the germline V gene (reference sequence). This chain's CDR3 is CASTTGREGQDTQYF. CDR3 DNA: TGTGCCAGCACCACGGGGCGGGAGGGCCAAGATACGCAGTATTTT.

This clone was seen a single time. Here the CDR3 DNA reads TGTGCTAGTGGTCAGGGGATGAGGGCTTTCTTT. Its translation is CASGQGMRAFF. J is TRBJ1-1 and V is TRBV12-5; possibly TRBD1 for D (6 bases). The V and J ends lost 5 bases and 11 bases respectively, with 12 bases between them. The CDR3 consists of 11 residues. Germline V gene lookup returns CDR1 LGHNT and CDR2 FRNRAP.

This chain uses TRBV11-2 with TRBJ1-2; the match to TRBD1 covers 8 bases. From germline, CDR1 is SGHAT and CDR2 FQNNGV. The CDR3 is 14 residues long. The ends lost 3 bases at V and 3 bases at J; junction bases unmatched: 3. The CDR3, as DNA: TGTGCCAGCAGCTTCGGACAGGGAGACTATGGCTACACCTTC. This gives the protein CASSFGQGDYGYTF.

The CDR3 sequence is CSALRLNTEAFF. Here the CDR3 DNA reads TGCAGCGCGCTCAGGCTGAACACTGAAGCTTTCTTT. The rearrangement links TRBV29-1 to TRBJ1-1; no reliable D call. Germline V lookup: CDR1 SQVTM, CDR2 ANQGSEA. The CDR3 consists of 12 residues. Trimming took 7 bases from V and 0 from J, leaving 9 bases between them.

This clone has only one observation. In DNA form, the CDR3 reads TGTGCCAGCACCCCCGCCCTACCGAGGGAACTGTTTTTT. Translation gives CASTPALPRELFF. The chain uses TRBV28 and TRBJ1-4; D is unresolved. Germline CDR1 MDHEN, CDR2 SYDVKM. The CDR3 is 13 amino acids. Between the trimmed V and J ends, which lost 7 bases and 12 bases, there was a span of 18 bases.

This clone was counted a single time. This sequence joins TRBV1 and TRBJ2-1; the table's TRBD2 call for D was not verified on the DNA. TRBV1 is termed a pseudogene. The length of the CDR3 is 18 residues. CDR3 DNA: TGCACCAGCAGCCAAGCTAAGGCTAGCGGGAGCGTCTACAATGAGCAGTTCTTC. Translation gives CTSSQAKASGSVYNEQFF.

This clone was detected a few times. A junction end diverges from the germline sequence, so it may reflect a read error. The chain combines TRBV7-9 with TRBJ2-1, with TRBD2 matching 9 bases. The CDR3 is 16 amino acids. CDR1 and CDR2 from the germline V gene are SEHNR and FQNEAQ (reference sequence). The chain's CDR3 is CSSSLVRLAEYNEQFF. CDR3 nucleotide sequence: TGTTCCAGCAGCTTAGTCCGACTAGCGGAGTACAATGAGCAGTTCTTC.

The chain employs TRBV18 and TRBJ1-2; D not resolved. CDR1 is KGHSH and CDR2 is LQKENI in the germline V gene. Trimming pared 3 bases from V and 8 bases from J, leaving 10 bases between. This CDR3 is built from 12 residues. The CDR3 bases are TGTGCCAGCTCACCCCGGGAGTTCGGCTACACCTTC. It translates to CASSPREFGYTF. Looking up the rest from reference TRBV18 and TRBJ1-2 gives the full variable domain: NAGVMQNPRHLVRRRGQEARLRCSPMKGHSHVYWYRQLPEEGLKFMVYLQKENIIDESGMPKERFSAEFPKEGPSILRIQQVVRGDSAAYFCASSPREFGYTFGSGTRLTVV.

This clone was recorded a few times. The genes are TRBV30 and TRBJ1-4; D remains ambiguous. Trimming left V 5 bases short and J 7 bases short, with 8 bases between. This CDR3 has 11 residues. Germline V lookup: CDR1 GTSNPN, CDR2 SVGIG (reference sequence). CDR3 bases: TGTGCCTGGTTCCGGAGTGAAAAACTGTTTTTT. This gives the protein CAWFRSEKLFF.

This chain joins TRBV18 and TRBJ2-7, with TRBD2 matching over 12 bases. Germline CDR1 reads KGHSH; CDR2 reads LQKENI. CDR3 length: 15 amino acids. J lost 3 bases, V lost 2 bases, and 2 bases had no gene match. This chain's CDR3 is CASSPTGLAGYEQYF. CDR3 DNA sequence: TGTGCCAGCTCACCAACGGGACTAGCGGGCTACGAGCAGTACTTC.

The genes are TRBV30 and TRBJ1-3; 7 bases align to TRBD1. Germline V gene lookup returns CDR1 GTSNPN and CDR2 SVGIG (reference sequence). V trimming: 1 base; J trimming: 2 bases; junction bases outside the gene matches: 2. The CDR3 is 14 residues long. The CDR3 is CAWSGTGTGNTIYF. The CDR3 DNA is TGTGCCTGGAGTGGGACAGGTACTGGAAACACCATATATTTT.

This chain connects TRBV13 to TRBJ2-7; the match to TRBD1 covers 8 bases. V trimming: 3 bases; J trimming: 5 bases; junction bases outside the gene matches: 3. CDR1 and CDR2 (germline): PRHDT, FYEKMQ (reference sequence). This CDR3 is built from 13 residues. In DNA, the CDR3 is TGTGCCAGCAGCTTCCAGGGGGCGGACGAGCAGTACTTC. Translated, it gives CASSFQGADEQYF. Combining the CDR3 with reference TRBV13 and TRBJ2-7 gives the whole variable domain AAGVIQSPRHLIKEKRETATLKCYPIPRHDTVYWYQQGPGQDPQFLISFYEKMQSDKGSIPDRFSAQQFSDYHSELNMSSLELGDSALYFCASSFQGADEQYFGPGTRLTVT.

The chain uses TRBV27 and TRBJ2-1, with TRBD2 matching 10 bases. J gave up 5 bases and V 4 bases, and 11 bases lay outside the gene matches. The CDR3 consists of 17 residues. The germline gives CDR1 MNHEY, CDR2 SMNVEV (reference sequence). The CDR3 here is CASSWGSGLAAHNEQFF. DNA of the CDR3: TGTGCCAGCAGTTGGGGTAGTGGACTAGCGGCCCACAATGAGCAGTTCTTC.

This chain uses TRBV7-6 with TRBJ1-2; D is unclear. The length of the CDR3 is 12 residues. The germline gives CDR1 SGHVS, CDR2 FNYEAQ. Trimming pared 6 bases from V and 7 bases from J, leaving 12 bases between. The CDR3 DNA sequence: TGTGCCAGCAGGAGGCCGCCCGGTGGCTACACCTTC. Protein sequence: CASRRPPGGYTF. The whole variable domain, filled in from reference TRBV7-6 and TRBJ1-2, reads GAGVSQSPRYKVTKRGQDVALRCDPISGHVSLYWYRQALGQGPEFLTYFNYEAQQDKSGLPNDRFSAERPEGSISTLTIQRTEQRDSAMYRCASRRPPGGYTFGSGTRLTVV.